This TCR beta chain is drawn from a study of Ad26.COV2.S vaccination and SARS-CoV-2 variants. At the level of the study: The COV1001 Ad26.COV2.S trial arm included the donor. Ad26.COV2.S shots went into the muscle once or twice, 56 days apart.

This table comes from immunoSEQ multiplex PCR, and its TCRdb copy is limited to in-frame clones, with some not included. The sample has about 280,000 clones, 80% to 90% seen once. In regard to this clone: Its antigen is still unknown.

Germline CDR1 reads GTSNPN; CDR2 reads SVGIG (reference sequence). The ends were cut back, 2 bases at V and 8 bases at J, with 18 bases in the middle. This CDR3 comprises 15 residues. Treatment denoted: 15 to 20 received Ad26.COV2.S at low or high dose, single or two shots; 5 received placebo; per-sample allocation not given. Material that was analyzed had been drawn on day 63 after the first vaccine or placebo injection. Broader study findings: Vaccinees showed greater spike-specific TCR breadth than placebo recipients. Overall T cell responses may have been underestimated by the analyses of TCR breadth and depth.

The clonotype comes from a person between 18 and 60 years old who received the Ad26.COV2.S COVID-19 vaccine or a placebo. The V gene is TRBV30, the J gene TRBJ1-4, with D perhaps matching TRBD1 (5 bases). Sequenced material: peripheral blood, taken in a trial of Ad26.COV2.S vaccine versus placebo. The CDR3 coding sequence is TGTGCCTGGAGTACCGCGGGGGGGGAATGGGAAAAACTGTTTTTT. Translating gives CAWSTAGGEWEKLFF.